This is a list of T cell receptor beta chains from one sample in a study of vaccination effects on CD4 cells after COVID-19. These receptors' targets are unknown. Some clones are missing from TCRdb's copy, which holds only in-frame ones; the method was immunoSEQ multiplex PCR. The data hold under 80,000 clones, with about 79% observed a single time. The sample consisted of CD4+ T cells from PBMCs cultured with SARS-CoV-2 spike peptides, taken before COVID-19 vaccination. The receptors were gathered from a human donor who received a COVID-19 vaccine. Each CDR3 is given with its conserved first and last residue. The D gene is left open where the match is weak. Part of the rows lack a size; the others show once, few, many or a class for expanded clones.

CDR3 DNA: TGTGCCAGCAGCCTCAGGGGATTGAACACCGGGGAGCTGTTTTTT; CDR3 protein: CASSLRGLNTGELFF; V gene: TRBV4-2; clone size: -; J gene: TRBJ2-2; D gene: -
CDR3 DNA: TGTGCCAGCAGCAAGAGACAGGGGATGGTCACAGATACGCAGTATTTT; CDR3 protein: CASSKRQGMVTDTQYF; V gene: TRBV11-2; clone size: -; J gene: TRBJ2-3; D gene: TRBD1
CDR3 DNA: TGCGCCAGCAGCCCAATTCTGGACCGAAACTACAATGAGCAGTTCTTC; CDR3 protein: CASSPILDRNYNEQFF; V gene: TRBV5-1; clone size: few; J gene: TRBJ2-1; D gene: -
CDR3 DNA: TGTGCCAGCAGTTTAACGGCAGGGCGAAGGTATAATTCACCCCTCCACTTT; CDR3 protein: CASSLTAGRRYNSPLHF; V gene: TRBV28; clone size: few; J gene: TRBJ1-6; D gene: -
CDR3 DNA: TGCGCCAGCAGCCCCGAAGGGGAAGAAAAGGAAGATACGCAGTATTTT; CDR3 protein: CASSPEGEEKEDTQYF; V gene: TRBV5-1; clone size: -; J gene: TRBJ2-3; D gene: -
CDR3 DNA: TGCAGCGTGCAGCGGACAACTAATGAAAAACTGTTTTTT; CDR3 protein: CSVQRTTNEKLFF; V gene: TRBV29-1; clone size: -; J gene: TRBJ1-4; D gene: -
CDR3 DNA: TGTGCCAGCAGCTTGTCACCAGGGGGCAATCAGCCCCAGCATTTT; CDR3 protein: CASSLSPGGNQPQHF; V gene: TRBV5-5; clone size: few; J gene: TRBJ1-5; D gene: -
CDR3 DNA: TGTGCCAGTAGTATAGTAGGTTCCTACAATGAGCAGTTCTTC; CDR3 protein: CASSIVGSYNEQFF; V gene: TRBV19; clone size: -; J gene: TRBJ2-1; D gene: -
CDR3 DNA: TGTGCCAGCTCACCTCCTAGCGGGGGGGGAGATACGCAGTATTTT; CDR3 protein: CASSPPSGGGDTQYF; V gene: TRBV18; clone size: -; J gene: TRBJ2-3; D gene: TRBD2
CDR3 DNA: TGTGCCAGCAGCTCCCTCGTGGGTGGGGTGGACCAAGAGACCCAGTACTTC; CDR3 protein: CASSSLVGGVDQETQYF; V gene: TRBV9; clone size: -; J gene: TRBJ2-5; D gene: -
CDR3 DNA: TGCGCCAGCAGCCCGGCGATCGATAGGGCTTCACCCCTCCACTTT; CDR3 protein: CASSPAIDRASPLHF; V gene: TRBV5-1; clone size: -; J gene: TRBJ1-6; D gene: -
CDR3 DNA: TGTGCCAGCAGTGGACAGGGGTTCGCAGATACGCAGTATTTT; CDR3 protein: CASSGQGFADTQYF; V gene: TRBV2; clone size: -; J gene: TRBJ2-3; D gene: TRBD1
CDR3 DNA: TGCGCCAGCAGCCCAGGGACAGGGGGCGATGGCTACACCTTC; CDR3 protein: CASSPGTGGDGYTF; V gene: TRBV5-1; clone size: -; J gene: TRBJ1-2; D gene: TRBD1
CDR3 DNA: TGTGCCAGCAGTTACGGAAGACAGGGGAGCACAGATACGCAGTATTTT; CDR3 protein: CASSYGRQGSTDTQYF; V gene: TRBV6-2/TRBV6-3; clone size: -; J gene: TRBJ2-3; D gene: TRBD1
CDR3 DNA: TGCGCCAGCAGCTTGGGGTCCGGAGTGGGAACTAATGAAAAACTGTTTTTT; CDR3 protein: CASSLGSGVGTNEKLFF; V gene: TRBV5-1; clone size: -; J gene: TRBJ1-4; D gene: -
CDR3 DNA: TGTGCCAGCAGTGGTCCGGACAGGTACACCGGGGAGCTGTTTTTT; CDR3 protein: CASSGPDRYTGELFF; V gene: TRBV2; clone size: -; J gene: TRBJ2-2; D gene: TRBD1
CDR3 DNA: TGTGCCAGCAAGTTAGCGGGGGGTGATACGCAGTATTTT; CDR3 protein: CASKLAGGDTQYF; V gene: TRBV12-3/TRBV12-4; clone size: -; J gene: TRBJ2-3; D gene: TRBD2
CDR3 DNA: TGTGCCAGCAATCTAGGGTCCCAGGGGGATGGGCCCCAGCATTTT; CDR3 protein: CASNLGSQGDGPQHF; V gene: TRBV7-9; clone size: few; J gene: TRBJ1-5; D gene: TRBD1
CDR3 DNA: TGTGCCAGCTCACCACCTTCACATTTAAGCACAGATACGCAGTATTTT; CDR3 protein: CASSPPSHLSTDTQYF; V gene: TRBV18; clone size: -; J gene: TRBJ2-3; D gene: -
CDR3 DNA: TGTGCCAGCAGCTTAGAGACTAGCGGGGGGCCCTCCGGTACGCAGTATTTT; CDR3 protein: CASSLETSGGPSGTQYF; V gene: TRBV7-6; clone size: -; J gene: TRBJ2-3; D gene: TRBD2
CDR3 DNA: TGCGCCAGCAGCCAAGAGACCGGGGAGCTGTTTTTT; CDR3 protein: CASSQETGELFF; V gene: TRBV4-3; clone size: few; J gene: TRBJ2-2; D gene: -
CDR3 DNA: TGTGCCAGCAGTTCCCGAATGGGCATTCAGTACTTC; CDR3 protein: CASSSRMGIQYF; V gene: TRBV12-3/TRBV12-4; clone size: -; J gene: TRBJ2-4; D gene: -
CDR3 DNA: TGTGCCAGCAGCCATCAGAGGACAGGGGGAAATGAGCAGTTCTTC; CDR3 protein: CASSHQRTGGNEQFF; V gene: TRBV7-8; clone size: -; J gene: TRBJ2-1; D gene: TRBD1
CDR3 DNA: TGTGCCAGCAGCGACAAACAGGCCCTGGGCAATCAGCCCCAGCATTTT; CDR3 protein: CASSDKQALGNQPQHF; V gene: TRBV25-1; clone size: -; J gene: TRBJ1-5; D gene: -
CDR3 DNA: TGTGCCAGCAGTGATTCAGGGGCCCTAGGGGACTATGGCTACACCTTC; CDR3 protein: CASSDSGALGDYGYTF; V gene: TRBV28; clone size: -; J gene: TRBJ1-2; D gene: -
CDR3 DNA: TGTGCCAGCAGGCAGTTTGGGACCGGGGAGCTGTTTTTT; CDR3 protein: CASRQFGTGELFF; V gene: TRBV3-1/TRBV3-2; clone size: -; J gene: TRBJ2-2; D gene: -
CDR3 DNA: TGTGCCAGCAGCAACTACAATGAGCAGTTCTTC; CDR3 protein: CASSNYNEQFF; V gene: TRBV11-2; clone size: -; J gene: TRBJ2-1; D gene: -
CDR3 DNA: TGTGCCAGCAGCTCGACAGCCTATACACGGTTTTTT; CDR3 protein: CASSSTAYTRFF; V gene: TRBV6-2/TRBV6-3; clone size: -; J gene: TRBJ1-4; D gene: -
CDR3 DNA: TGCGCCAGCAGCTGGACACTGGGACCGAACACCGGGGAGCTGTTTTTT; CDR3 protein: CASSWTLGPNTGELFF; V gene: TRBV5-1; clone size: -; J gene: TRBJ2-2; D gene: -
CDR3 DNA: TGCGCCAGCAGCTTGTACGGGCCGACGATTGAAGATACGCAGTATTTT; CDR3 protein: CASSLYGPTIEDTQYF; V gene: TRBV5-1; clone size: once; J gene: TRBJ2-3; D gene: -